This T cell receptor beta chain came from a study of T-cell memory formation after mild COVID-19. Germline loops: CDR1 DFQATT, CDR2 SNEGSKA (reference sequence). Trimming took 3 bases from V and 2 from J, leaving 15 bases between them. The CDR3 is 15 amino acids. This clonotype has just a few counts. TCRdb redid the calling of the 5' RACE reads with MiXCR, one entry per CDR3 protein. The sample gives under 600,000 distinct CDR3 sequences, less than 25% of which show up once; 8.4% is in the top ten. This chain connects TRBV20-1 to TRBJ2-3; D may be TRBD2 (6 bases). The TCR originated in an adult woman who had mild COVID-19 (a few samples of this study predate the infection). Cell type and time point are not known. The sample taken for sequencing was PBMCs or a T cell subset sorted from them (not recorded which). Written as DNA, the CDR3 is TGCAGTGCTAGTGCCGGGACTCTCTACACAGATACGCAGTATTTT. It is translated as CSASAGTLYTDTQYF.